The T cell receptor beta chain described here comes from a study of OX40 agonist ivuxolimab in advanced cancers. Study background: The study treated patients with ivuxolimab, an agonistic anti-OX40 (CD134) antibody. Points from the study as a whole: Expanded peripheral T cell antigen specificity was not determined.

Concerning this clone: Its antigen remains unknown.

Germline V gene data show CDR1 as LNHDA and CDR2 as SQIVND (reference sequence). The trim removed 6 bases at V and 1 base at J, leaving 4 bases unmatched. The length of the CDR3 is 15 residues. Profiling relied on immunoSEQ multiplex PCR, and the TCRdb table lists in-frame clones only, not all of them. The table shows about 16,000 clones, with approximately 86% occurring only once. The sequencing used CD4+ or CD8+ T cells sorted from blood, collected in a trial of the OX40 agonist ivuxolimab. The TCR was taken from an adult with an advanced solid tumor such as melanoma, head and neck, liver or kidney cancer. This chain joins TRBV19 and TRBJ2-7, with 12 bases aligning to TRBD2. The CDR3 protein is CASRLLAGGSYEQYF. As DNA, the CDR3 is TGTGCCAGTAGACTACTAGCGGGAGGTTCCTACGAGCAGTACTTC.